This T cell receptor beta chain was captured in a study of CXCR3-negative and CXCR3-positive naive CD8 T cells. There are 16 residues in the CDR3. Germline CDR1 and CDR2: ENHRY and SYGVKD. Naive CD8+ T lymphocytes were specified as CD45RO-CCR7+CD27+CD95-. Libraries were UMI-labeled 5' RACE TRB cDNA. TCRdb reworked the 5' RACE reads into one entry per CDR3 protein, no DNA. Reported are over 100,000 distinct CDR3 sequences; the ten largest clones contain roughly 0.31%. The chain couples TRBV10-3 to TRBJ1-1; the TCRdb D gene call, TRBD1, has no DNA to confirm it. Specimen: naive CXCR3- CD8+ T cells from blood. Subset described: CD45RO-CCR7+CD27+CD95- naive CD8+ T cells lacking CXCR3 (TNR3-). The receptor comes from a human donor in good health. Some clones in this sample may be carry-over from other donors' samples. The CDR3 spells CAISPIGQGVNTEAFF.